This T cell receptor beta chain was observed in a study of neurological immune-mediated disorders. By 5'RACE with 10-nucleotide random UMIs, the cDNA was made. Each CDR3 protein gets one entry after TCRdb re-called the 5' RACE reads with MiXCR. The sample records 55,000 to 70,000 distinct CDR3 sequences, around 5.2% being singletons. 2 million unsorted PBMCs were stored in RNAlater at -80 °C before RNA extraction. This clonotype was detected only a few times. A read error may be the cause here, since a much bigger clone is one base away. Sequenced sample: PBMCs. The TCR sequence derives from a woman aged 45 to 65 with multiple sclerosis.

The CDR3 spells CSASRESNTEAFF. CDR3 nucleotide sequence: TGCAGTGCGTCGCGGGAAAGCAACACTGAAGCTTTCTTT. This chain uses TRBV20-1 with TRBJ1-1; no firm D call. CDR1 DFQATT and CDR2 SNEGSKA come from the germline V gene (reference sequence). Trimming took 6 bases from V and 2 from J, leaving 13 bases between them. CDR3 length: 13 residues.